This T cell receptor (beta chain) was observed in a study of T-cell reconstitution after alpha-beta-depleted transplantation in children. Unique molecular identifiers were built into the TCRbeta library. Each CDR3 protein gets one entry after TCRdb re-called the PCR reads with MiXCR. The sample holds 420,000 or so distinct CDR3 sequences, approximately 11% seen once. This clonotype was observed a handful of times. The CDR3 length is 17 residues. Losses at the gene ends were 0 bases for V and 1 base for J; bases not matched to a gene: 3. Germline-derived CDR1 and CDR2 are ENHRY and SYGVKD. This sequence was found in a human donor who donated a stem cell graft to a child with acute myeloid leukemia. Source: PBMCs from the stem cell graft donor, taken from the stem cell graft. The rearrangement joins TRBV10-3 to TRBJ2-5; 12 bases are shared with TRBD2. CDR3 protein: CAISESGLAGLQETQYF. CDR3 nucleotides: TGTGCCATCAGTGAGTCTGGACTAGCGGGGCTCCAAGAGACCCAGTACTTC.